This TCR beta chain was sequenced in a study of cytomegalovirus exposure and HLA in healthy donors. General study findings and limits: In an earlier analysis, productive rearrangement rates for most beta V segments clustered near 87% or 30%. Researchers had no immune exposure information except CMV serostatus available.

Trimming took 6 bases from V and 1 from J; bases not matched to a gene: 3. The CDR3 has 14 residues. Germline CDR1 and CDR2: KGHSH and LQKENI. As for this clone: The antigen is not known.

This PCR relied on a set of 60 Vbeta primers and 13 Jbeta primers. Sequencing was performed with immunoSEQ multiplex PCR; in TCRdb, only in-frame clones are kept and a portion is missing. This table holds 150,000 to 200,000 clones, around 75% found once. The clonotype originates from a woman aged 25 to 45 in good health and CMV-seronegative. Sequencing was carried out using PBMCs. The rearrangement links TRBV18 to TRBJ2-3; 8 nucleotides match TRBD1. CDR3 in amino acids: CASSPDRGTDTQYF. The CDR3, as DNA: TGTGCCAGCTCCCCGGACAGGGGCACAGATACGCAGTATTTT.